Given below is one TCR beta chain in context. Sample-barcoded 5' priming and a J-beta primer mix drove a second PCR of about 6 to 12 cycles. TCRdb ran MiXCR on the 5' RACE reads and lists one entry per CDR3 protein. The sample has over a million distinct CDR3 sequences, more than 35% seen once. The data were taken from a study of blood T cells in healthy people across ages. Donors were systemically healthy Caucasian individuals from Russia aged roughly 6 to 90 years. Extraction yielded at least 5 micrograms of total RNA per sample. Germline assignment: CDR1 SQVTM and CDR2 ANQGSEA. This CDR3 contains 15 residues.

V gene TRBV29-1 combines with J gene TRBJ2-5, with TRBD1 identical over 12 bases. The end of the DNA is better explained by TRBJ2-7, so the J call may be wrong. Sequencing was performed on blood. This TCR derives from an older woman in good health. The CDR3 DNA is TGCAGCGTTGAAGATAGGGACAGGGGGCTGTACGAGCAGTACTTC. As protein: CSVEDRDRGLYEQYF.